This record looks at one TCR beta chain sequence and its context. What it binds is not known. This sample is drawn from a study of OX40 agonist ivuxolimab in advanced cancers. Study information: A mean age of around 66 years, range about 23 to 80, was recorded, and approximately 79% were male. Earlier treatment with anti-PD-1, anti-PD-L1 or anti-CTLA-4 was permitted, and 30% to 40% had received some.

Whole-study findings and limits: Average numbers of expanded clones were greater in CD8+ T cells than in CD4+.

Sequencing used immunoSEQ multiplex PCR; TCRdb keeps in-frame clones, though not all of them. Found here are 45,000 to 60,000 clones, roughly 89% of them singletons; the top ten hold under 13%. Trimming removed 4 bases from V and 5 bases from J, with 18 bases in between. Germline V lookup: CDR1 GTSNPN, CDR2 SVGIG (reference sequence). CDR3 length: 14 residues. The chain uses TRBV30 and TRBJ2-7; a possible D gene is TRBD1 (6 bases). This specimen consisted of CD4+ or CD8+ T cells sorted from blood, obtained in a trial of the OX40 agonist ivuxolimab. This TCR was recovered from an adult with an advanced solid tumor such as melanoma, head and neck, liver or kidney cancer. CDR3: CAWIPGQGWDEQYF. The CDR3 coding sequence is TGTGCCTGGATCCCAGGGCAGGGGTGGGACGAGCAGTACTTC.